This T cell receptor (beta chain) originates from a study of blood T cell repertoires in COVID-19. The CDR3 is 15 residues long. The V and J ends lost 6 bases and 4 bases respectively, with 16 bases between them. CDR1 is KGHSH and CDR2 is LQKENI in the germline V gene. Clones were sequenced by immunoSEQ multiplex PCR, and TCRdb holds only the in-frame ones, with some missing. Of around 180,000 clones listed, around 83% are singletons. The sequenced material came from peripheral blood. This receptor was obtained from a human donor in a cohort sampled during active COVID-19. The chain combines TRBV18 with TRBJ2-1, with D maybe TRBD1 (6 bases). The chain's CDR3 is CASSRDLGAYNEQFF. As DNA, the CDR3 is TGTGCCAGCTCTCGTGACTTGGGGGCGTACAATGAGCAGTTCTTC.